These T cell receptor beta chains were read from a single sample in a study of shared clonotypes between healthy human individuals. Clones were read by immunoSEQ multiplex PCR, and TCRdb kept only the in-frame ones, dropping some. Of fewer than 650,000 clones in the sample, 75% to 85% were seen once. Sample: PBMCs. The receptors come from a middle-aged woman in good health. Some clones in this sample may be carry-over from other donors' samples. Each CDR3 is given with its conserved first and last residue. The D gene is left open where the match is weak. Only part of the rows carry a size: once, few, many, or a class if the clone is expanded.

v_gene	d_gene	abundance	j_gene	CDR3aa	CDR3nt
TRBV5-1	TRBD2	NA	TRBJ2-3	CASSRASGTTDTQYF	TGCGCCAGCAGCCGTGCTAGCGGGACCACAGATACGCAGTATTTT
TRBV11-3	TRBD2	once	TRBJ2-2	CASSLTSAGAGELFF	TGTGCCAGCAGCTTGACTAGCGCGGGAGCCGGGGAGCTGTTTTTT
TRBV11-2	NA	NA	TRBJ1-1	CASSLLAEAFF	TGTGCCAGCAGCTTATTGGCTGAAGCTTTCTTT
TRBV7-9	NA	NA	TRBJ2-5	CASSLGSVGETQYF	TGTGCCAGCAGCTTAGGGAGCGTAGGAGAGACCCAGTACTTC
TRBV2	NA	NA	TRBJ2-7	CASSEDGGYEQYF	TGTGCCAGCAGTGAAGATGGCGGTTACGAGCAGTACTTC
TRBV5-4	TRBD1	NA	TRBJ1-5	CASSFGTGGLNQPQHF	TGTGCCAGCAGCTTTGGGACAGGGGGCCTTAATCAGCCCCAGCATTTT
TRBV4-2	TRBD2	few	TRBJ2-7	CASSQEQGLAGGLYEQYF	TGTGCCAGCAGCCAGGAACAGGGACTAGCGGGCGGCCTCTACGAGCAGTACTTC
TRBV9	NA	NA	TRBJ2-7	CASSVREGEQYF	TGTGCCAGCAGCGTCAGAGAGGGGGAGCAGTACTTC
TRBV9	NA	NA	TRBJ2-1	CASSSLGRENNEQFF	TGTGCCAGCAGCTCCCTGGGACGGGAGAACAATGAGCAGTTCTTC
TRBV7-3	TRBD1	once	TRBJ2-1	CASSPTPPTTGGEQFF	TGTGCCAGCAGCCCCACCCCCCCAACGACAGGGGGTGAGCAGTTCTTC
TRBV5-1	TRBD2	NA	TRBJ2-3	CASSPGAGVLDTQYF	TGCGCCAGCAGCCCCGGGGCGGGAGTTTTAGATACGCAGTATTTT
TRBV6-6	TRBD2	NA	TRBJ2-1	CASRPSGMNNEQFF	TGTGCCAGCAGACCGAGCGGGATGAACAATGAGCAGTTCTTC
TRBV5-8	TRBD2	NA	TRBJ2-3	CASSPGTSGTSTDTQYF	TGTGCCAGCAGCCCTGGGACTAGCGGGACTAGCACAGATACGCAGTATTTT
TRBV4-2	TRBD2	once	TRBJ2-4	CASSLAGAKNIQYF	TGTGCCAGCAGCCTAGCGGGAGCCAAAAACATTCAGTACTTC
TRBV28	NA	NA	TRBJ2-5	CASSPGPRFETQYF	TGTGCCAGCAGTCCGGGACCCAGATTTGAGACCCAGTACTTC
TRBV5-5	NA	once	TRBJ2-2	CASGTLPQGTNTGELFF	TGTGCCAGTGGCACTTTACCCCAGGGGACGAACACCGGGGAGCTGTTTTTT
TRBV5-5	TRBD1	NA	TRBJ2-7	CASSLQLDRIFYEQYF	TGTGCCAGCAGCTTGCAATTGGACAGGATATTCTACGAGCAGTACTTC
TRBV6-4	NA	NA	TRBJ2-1	CASSIGQGKYNEQFF	TGTGCCAGCAGTATAGGTCAGGGTAAATACAATGAGCAGTTCTTC
TRBV7-8	NA	once	TRBJ2-2	CASSKMHTGELFF	TGTGCCAGCAGCAAGATGCACACCGGGGAGCTGTTTTTT
TRBV2	NA	NA	TRBJ2-1	CASSEDRHNEQFF	TGTGCCAGCAGTGAAGACAGGCACAATGAGCAGTTCTTC
TRBV5-6	TRBD1	NA	TRBJ2-2	CASSGGTGVGGELFF	TGTGCCAGCAGCGGAGGGACAGGGGTCGGCGGGGAGCTGTTTTTT
TRBV6-5	TRBD2	NA	TRBJ2-1	CASSPRSGGWGEQFF	TGTGCCAGCAGCCCGCGGTCGGGAGGGTGGGGTGAGCAGTTCTTC
TRBV5-4	TRBD2	NA	TRBJ2-5	CASSVTSGRLGETQYF	TGTGCCAGCAGCGTGACTAGCGGGAGGTTGGGGGAGACCCAGTACTTC
TRBV11-2	TRBD1	NA	TRBJ2-4	CASRKLQGDRNIQYF	TGTGCCAGCAGAAAACTCCAGGGGGATAGAAACATTCAGTACTTC
TRBV30	TRBD1	NA	TRBJ1-3	CAWRVSRTGPFDTIYF	TGTGCCTGGCGGGTTAGCCGGACAGGTCCTTTCGACACCATATATTTT
TRBV5-6	NA	NA	TRBJ2-7	CASSLVWSSYEQYF	TGTGCCAGCAGCTTGGTATGGAGCTCCTACGAGCAGTACTTC
TRBV5-1	TRBD1	NA	TRBJ1-4	CASSDTGVDEKLFF	TGCGCCAGCAGCGACACAGGGGTGGATGAAAAACTGTTTTTT
TRBV27	TRBD2	NA	TRBJ2-5	CASSSIWTSGIPAETQYF	TGTGCCAGCAGTTCGATTTGGACTAGCGGGATCCCGGCGGAGACCCAGTACTTC
TRBV29-1	NA	NA	TRBJ2-5	CSVESSQETQYF	TGCAGCGTTGAGTCCTCCCAAGAGACCCAGTACTTC
TRBV5-1	NA	NA	TRBJ1-3	CASSVRQGTGNTIYF	TGCGCCAGCAGCGTACGTCAGGGGACTGGAAACACCATATATTTT
TRBV5-1	NA	NA	TRBJ2-5	CASSSRDKGSETQYF	TGCGCCAGCAGCTCCCGGGACAAGGGTTCGGAGACCCAGTACTTC
TRBV10-2	TRBD2	NA	TRBJ2-5	CASGSGRGETQYF	TGCGCCAGCGGGAGCGGGAGGGGGGAGACCCAGTACTTC
TRBV28	TRBD2	NA	TRBJ2-3	CASRVGLAGVGDTQYF	TGTGCCAGCAGGGTAGGTCTAGCGGGAGTCGGAGATACGCAGTATTTT
TRBV18	NA	NA	TRBJ1-4	CASSLTGQPEKLFF	TGTGCCAGCTCACTTACCGGACAGCCGGAAAAACTGTTTTTT